One and the same sample provided the 18 T cell receptor beta chains below, sequenced in a study of T-cell reconstitution after alpha-beta-depleted transplantation in children. It was with unique molecular identifiers that the TCRbeta library was prepared. In TCRdb, the PCR reads were re-called with MiXCR into one record per CDR3 protein. The sample has about 210,000 distinct CDR3 sequences, approximately 19% seen once. Sequenced here: PBMCs, mostly from graft donor cells, sampled 360 days after TCRalphabeta/CD19-depleted stem cell transplant. All receptors derive from a male patient under 10 years old who had a stem cell transplant for acute lymphoblastic leukemia, so the T cells may come from the graft donor.

This clonotype has a handful of counts. The chain couples TRBV5-6 to TRBJ2-7, with D tentatively TRBD2 (6 bases). The CDR3 is 13 residues long. Trimming left V 4 bases short and J 9 bases short, with 17 bases between. Germline V lookup: CDR1 SGHDT, CDR2 YYEEEE. CDR3 protein: CASSPTFSGGQYF. CDR3 coding DNA: TGTGCCAGCAGCCCAACGTTTTCCGGGGGGCAGTACTTC.

This chain connects TRBV5-1 to TRBJ2-5; no firm D call. Germline assignment: CDR1 SGHRS and CDR2 YFSETQ. Trimming cost V 7 bases and J 9 bases, with 22 bases left between them. The CDR3 sequence is 14 residues long. CDR3 loop: CASRVGELVWPQYF. The CDR3 DNA sequence: TGCGCCAGCCGTGTAGGTGAATTGGTTTGGCCCCAGTACTTC.

This clonotype was picked up many times. The chain links TRBV2 to TRBJ2-3, with 7 bases aligning to TRBD1. The CDR3 is 15 amino acids. V lost 2 bases and J lost 2; bases outside the gene matches: 4. CDR1 and CDR2 (germline): SNHLY, FYNNEI. CDR3 sequence: CASSERDRVTDTQYF. The CDR3 DNA sequence: TGTGCCAGCAGTGAAAGGGACAGAGTCACAGATACGCAGTATTTT. Using reference TRBV2 and TRBJ2-3 for the parts outside the CDR3, the full variable domain is EPEVTQTPSHQVTQMGQEVILRCVPISNHLYFYWYRQILGQKVEFLVSFYNNEISEKSEIFDDQFSVERPDGSNFTLKIRSTKLEDSAMYFCASSERDRVTDTQYFGPGTRLTVL.

V usage is TRBV7-2 and J usage is TRBJ2-1; unclear D gene. The CDR3 totals 12 residues. Germline V CDR1 and CDR2: SGHTA, FQGNSA. V lost 5 bases, J lost 5 bases, and 7 bases lay in between. DNA for the CDR3: TGTGCCAGCAGCGCATCAAACAATGAGCAGTTCTTC. Amino acids: CASSASNNEQFF.

V usage is TRBV5-6 and J usage is TRBJ2-5, with D perhaps TRBD2 (5 bases). CDR3 length: 14 amino acids. Trimming stripped 2 bases from V and 4 bases from J, with 12 bases between. Germline values: CDR1 SGHDT, CDR2 YYEEEE. The DNA for the CDR3 is TGTGCCAGCAGCTTTGAGGGAGTTCGAGAGACCCAGTACTTC. Translating it yields CASSFEGVRETQYF.

This chain connects TRBV6-5 to TRBJ2-3; 8 bases are shared with TRBD1. The J segment lost 1 base and the V segment lost 4 bases, leaving 4 bases of the junction unmatched. The CDR3 loop spans 15 amino acids. The germline CDR1 and CDR2 sequences are MNHEY and SVGAGI. The CDR3 sequence: CASSFGQGGTDTQYF. The CDR3 DNA reads TGTGCCAGCAGTTTCGGACAGGGAGGCACAGATACGCAGTATTTT.

This rearrangement joins TRBV7-8 to TRBJ2-3; the D call may be TRBD1 or TRBD2 (5 bases each). V lost 0 bases and J lost 2, with 15 bases in between. Germline-derived CDR1 and CDR2 are SGHVS and FQNEAQ. The CDR3 has 17 residues. This chain's CDR3 is CASSLAGAGGLTDTQYF. DNA of the CDR3: TGTGCCAGCAGCTTAGCTGGGGCGGGCGGCCTCACAGATACGCAGTATTTT.

This clonotype was recorded many times. V is TRBV27 and J is TRBJ2-2; TRBD2 matches at 8 bases. CDR1 and CDR2 (germline): MNHEY, SMNVEV (reference sequence). The CDR3 is made up of 15 amino acids. J lost 2 bases, V lost 4 bases, and 3 bases had no gene match. DNA for the CDR3: TGTGCCAGCAGTTCCGGGGGGGTTAACACCGGGGAGCTGTTTTTT. Its translation is CASSSGGVNTGELFF.

CDR3 protein: CASSPGFNQPQHF. As DNA, the CDR3 is TGTGCCAGCAGCCCAGGGTTCAATCAGCCCCAGCATTTT. The rearrangement links TRBV11-2 to TRBJ1-5; possible D gene TRBD1, 5 bases. V lost 5 bases to trimming and J lost 3 bases, with 8 bases between them. Germline loops: CDR1 SGHAT, CDR2 FQNNGV. The length of the CDR3 is 13 residues. Using reference TRBV11-2 and TRBJ1-5 for the parts outside the CDR3, the full variable domain is EAGVAQSPRYKIIEKRQSVAFWCNPISGHATLYWYQQILGQGPKLLIQFQNNGVVDDSQLPKDRFSAERLKGVDSTLKIQPAKLEDSAVYLCASSPGFNQPQHFGDGTRLSIL.

This clonotype was counted between two and nine times. This chain connects TRBV7-8 to TRBJ1-1; D is ambiguous. V was cut by 5 bases and J by 4 bases, with 17 bases left in between. Germline V CDR1 and CDR2: SGHVS, FQNEAQ. The length of the CDR3 is 15 residues. CDR3 amino acids: CASSGRASAGTEAFF. The CDR3 region has the DNA TGTGCCAGCAGCGGCCGGGCCTCAGCTGGCACTGAAGCTTTCTTT.

V usage is TRBV12-3 or TRBV12-4 and J usage is TRBJ1-2; a possible D gene is TRBD1 (6 bases). V was pared by 0 bases and J by 6 bases, with 8 bases between. This CDR3 comprises 13 residues. The DNA of the CDR3 is TGTGCCAGCAGTTTAGCCAGGGGTAATGGCTACACCTTC. Translated, it gives CASSLARGNGYTF.

This clonotype was recorded a few times. This chain uses TRBV29-1 with TRBJ2-7, with 10 bases lining up with TRBD2. The V gene end was trimmed by 3 bases and the J gene end by 5 bases; junction bases not matched to a gene: 10. Germline loops: CDR1 SQVTM, CDR2 ANQGSEA. The CDR3 runs 15 residues. CDR3 loop: CSVDLAGEAVHEQYF. CDR3 DNA sequence: TGCAGCGTTGATCTAGCGGGAGAGGCTGTCCACGAGCAGTACTTC.

This clonotype came up many times. The V gene is TRBV10-3, the J gene TRBJ2-3; 7 bases map to TRBD1. CDR3 length: 13 residues. The V and J ends lost 7 bases and 6 bases, in that order; junction bases with no gene match: 7. CDR1 and CDR2 from the germline V gene are ENHRY and SYGVKD. CDR3 sequence (DNA): TGTGCCATCACCCCCGGGACAGCGGATACGCAGTATTTT. It codes for CAITPGTADTQYF.

This clonotype showed up just a few times. The rearrangement links TRBV6-5 to TRBJ2-1; 8 bases match TRBD1. Germline values: CDR1 MNHEY, CDR2 SVGAGI. V was clipped by 2 bases and J by 4 bases; unmatched bases: 10. This CDR3 comprises 17 residues. The CDR3 region is CASSYDVRQGTYNEQFF. Here the CDR3 DNA reads TGTGCCAGCAGTTACGATGTTAGACAGGGGACATACAATGAGCAGTTCTTC.

This clonotype has at least ten counts. The chain uses TRBV5-1 and TRBJ2-2; D gene uncertain. There are 15 residues in the CDR3. Germline V lookup: CDR1 SGHRS, CDR2 YFSETQ. V dropped 4 bases and J dropped 3 bases, with 13 bases sitting between them. This chain's CDR3 is CASSPVNVYTGELFF. The CDR3 coding sequence is TGCGCCAGCAGCCCGGTAAACGTGTACACCGGGGAGCTGTTTTTT. The full variable domain, with the rest looked up from reference TRBV5-1 and TRBJ2-2, is KAGVTQTPRYLIKTRGQQVTLSCSPISGHRSVSWYQQTPGQGLQFLFEYFSETQRNKGNFPGRFSGRQFSNSRSEMNVSTLELGDSALYLCASSPVNVYTGELFFGEGSRLTVL.

This clonotype showed up just a few times. This sequence joins TRBV12-3 or TRBV12-4 and TRBJ2-1, with D unresolved. The CDR3 totals 15 residues. Trimming removed 2 bases at V and 15 bases at J, with 23 bases between. CDR3 amino acids: CASSLNGPTISSGFF. The CDR3 nucleotides read TGTGCCAGCAGTTTAAATGGTCCGACAATCTCCTCAGGGTTCTTC.

The J gene is TRBJ1-5, the V gene TRBV5-5; TRBD1 matches 8 bases. The CDR3 loop spans 19 amino acids. V trimming: 1 base; J trimming: 7 bases; junction bases outside the gene matches: 19. Germline assignment: CDR1 SGHKS and CDR2 YYEKEE (reference sequence). This CDR3 reads CASSLPPSVAGGARQPQHF. DNA for the CDR3: TGTGCCAGCAGCTTGCCCCCTTCTGTAGCAGGGGGCGCGAGACAGCCCCAGCATTTT.

This clonotype has a handful of counts. The chain joins TRBV10-3 to TRBJ1-2; no definite D call. This CDR3 is 12 amino acids long. The V end was cut by 9 bases, the J end by 2 bases, with 10 bases between. From germline, CDR1 is ENHRY and CDR2 SYGVKD. CDR3 bases: TGTGCCATGAGTCCTTCGAACTATGGCTACACCTTC. Translation gives CAMSPSNYGYTF.